This entry lists 22 T cell receptor beta chains sequenced from one sample in a study of CD8+CD57+ T cells in acquired aplastic anemia. Sequencing was done on patients that had shown CD8+CD57+ cell expansion by flow cytometry. The TCR beta profiling, which covered VDJ combination and CDR3 sequence, was carried out using genomic DNA as the template. TCRdb reprocessed the reads via MiXCR and lists one record per CDR3 protein. The profile shows more than 45,000 distinct CDR3 sequences, approximately 50% of them singletons. Material for sequencing was sorted CD4+, CD8+, or CD8+CD57+ T cells (not recorded which) from PBMCs. The receptors stem from a human donor with aplastic anemia.

This clonotype appeared once. V gene TRBV7-9 combines with J gene TRBJ1-5; D gene ambiguous. The V and J ends lost 5 bases and 5 bases respectively, with 10 bases between them. Germline CDR1 reads SEHNR; CDR2 reads FQNEAQ (reference sequence). The CDR3 totals 13 residues. CDR3 protein: CASSVDVHQPQHF. CDR3 DNA: TGTGCCAGCAGCGTTGACGTCCATCAGCCCCAGCATTTT.

This clonotype was detected only a few times. The junction shows a germline mismatch at one end, possibly a read error. The chain combines TRBV7-7 with TRBJ2-1; 10 nucleotides line up with TRBD1. Per germline, CDR1 SSHAT and CDR2 FNYEAQ (reference sequence). There are 14 residues in the CDR3. The CDR3, as DNA: TGTGCTAGCAGCTTAGGACAGGGGGGCAATGAGCAGTTCTTC. Translating it yields CASSLGQGGNEQFF.

The chain links TRBV19 to TRBJ2-1; either TRBD1 or TRBD2 may supply D (5 bases each). V dropped 4 bases and J dropped 5 bases, with 12 bases sitting between them. Germline CDR1 LNHDA, CDR2 SQIVND (reference sequence). This CDR3 is 14 amino acids long. For the CDR3, the DNA is TGTGCCAGTAGTACACGGGGCCTTAACAATGAGCAGTTCTTC. It translates to CASSTRGLNNEQFF. The full variable domain, completed using reference TRBV19 and TRBJ2-1, is DGGITQSPKYLFRKEGQNVTLSCEQNLNHDAMYWYRQDPGQGLRLIYYSQIVNDFQKGDIAEGYSVSREKKESFPLTVTSAQKNPTAFYLCASSTRGLNNEQFFGPGTRLTVL.

The V and J genes are TRBV2 and TRBJ1-5; D remains unclear. The CDR3 length is 13 residues. Trimming removed 8 bases at V and 0 bases at J, with 8 bases between. Germline V lookup: CDR1 SNHLY, CDR2 FYNNEI. CDR3 nucleotide sequence: TGTGCCAGCGAAAGGGATAGCAATCAGCCCCAGCATTTT. Translation gives CASERDSNQPQHF. Complete variable domain (other parts from reference TRBV2 and TRBJ1-5): EPEVTQTPSHQVTQMGQEVILRCVPISNHLYFYWYRQILGQKVEFLVSFYNNEISEKSEIFDDQFSVERPDGSNFTLKIRSTKLEDSAMYFCASERDSNQPQHFGDGTRLSIL.

The genes are TRBV29-1 and TRBJ1-1; D is unclear. V was cut by 0 bases and J by 5 bases, with 7 bases left in between. CDR1 SQVTM and CDR2 ANQGSEA come from the germline V gene. This CDR3 spans 12 amino acids. The CDR3 DNA is TGCAGCGTTGAAGATCCCGCGACTGAAGCTTTCTTT. Translation gives CSVEDPATEAFF.

This clonotype was counted ten times or more. The V and J genes are TRBV28 and TRBJ2-1; D not certain. Germline V gene data show CDR1 as MDHEN and CDR2 as SYDVKM. V shed 3 bases and J shed 5 bases, with 5 bases lying between them. The length of the CDR3 is 12 residues. Written as DNA, the CDR3 is TGTGCCAGCAGTTTCGTCCACAATGAGCAGTTCTTC. It codes for CASSFVHNEQFF.

This clonotype was observed at least ten times. This may be a read error, as it is one base from a much larger clone. V gene TRBV2 combines with J gene TRBJ2-7; the D is unclear. CDR1 and CDR2 from the germline V gene are SNHLY and FYNNEI. The CDR3 sequence is 13 residues long. CDR3 region: CASGEDSPYEQYF. The CDR3 nucleotides read TGTGCCAGCGGTGAAGACTCCCCCTACGAGCAGTACTTC.

The CDR3, as DNA: TGTGCCAGCAGCCCACCGGGACTAGCGGGAGGGGCTGAGCAGTTCTTC. Protein sequence: CASSPPGLAGGAEQFF. The chain uses TRBV11-1 and TRBJ2-1; 16 bases are shared with TRBD2. The V segment lost 5 bases and the J segment 9 bases; nucleotides outside the gene matches: 7. In germline, CDR1 is SGHAT, CDR2 FQDESV (reference sequence). This CDR3 contains 16 residues.

The CDR3 region is CATSRTSGDNYEQYF. In nucleotides, the CDR3 is TGTGCCACCAGCAGGACTAGCGGAGATAACTACGAGCAGTACTTC. This rearrangement joins TRBV15 to TRBJ2-7; 9 nucleotides match TRBD2. CDR3 length: 15 residues. Per germline, CDR1 LNHNV and CDR2 YYDKDF (reference sequence). V was clipped by 3 bases and J by 3 bases; unmatched bases: 6.

As to this clonotype: This sequence may be a read error, since a much larger clone differs from it by one base. The J gene is TRBJ2-5, the V gene TRBV18; D is unresolved. The germline V gene encodes CDR1 KGHSH and CDR2 LQKENI. This CDR3 spans 15 amino acids. The CDR3, as DNA: TGTGCCAGCTCACCAAAGGACGGATGGCAAGGGACCCAGTACTTC. The encoded protein is CASSPKDGWQGTQYF.

Regarding this clonotype: A much larger clone lies one base from this, so it may be a read error. Given the absence of the conserved phenylalanine or tryptophan at the CDR3 end, a read error is likely. The chain combines TRBV13 with TRBJ2-5, with 7 nucleotides matching TRBD1. V dropped 5 bases and J dropped 4; count of bases not matched to a gene: 7. The CDR3 spans 14 residues. Per germline, CDR1 PRHDT and CDR2 FYEKMQ (reference sequence). CDR3 in amino acids: CASSARQGTETQYL. CDR3 sequence (DNA): TGTGCCAGCAGCGCCCGACAGGGAACAGAGACCCAGTACCTC.

This clonotype was detected only once. At one end the junction does not follow the germline gene, possibly because of a read error. The V call is TRBV11-2, the J call TRBJ2-2; D remains unclear. Germline V gene sequence: CDR1 SGHAT, CDR2 FQNNGV. This CDR3 contains 13 residues. The CDR3 nucleotides are TGTGCCAACAGCCCGGTCGTCACCGGGGAGCTGTTTTTT. As protein: CANSPVVTGELFF. Together with reference TRBV11-2 and TRBJ2-2, the CDR3 gives the full variable domain: EAGVAQSPRYKIIEKRQSVAFWCNPISGHATLYWYQQILGQGPKLLIQFQNNGVVDDSQLPKDRFSAERLKGVDSTLKIQPAKLEDSAVYLCANSPVVTGELFFGEGSRLTVL.

This sequence joins TRBV7-7 and TRBJ1-2, with D unresolved. V lost 5 bases, J lost 8 bases, and 9 bases lay in between. The CDR3 sequence is 11 residues long. From germline, CDR1 is SSHAT and CDR2 FNYEAQ (reference sequence). This CDR3 reads CASSATLGYTF. DNA of the CDR3: TGTGCCAGCAGCGCGACATTAGGCTACACCTTC.

V and J are TRBV5-6 and TRBJ2-5, with 10 bases matching TRBD1. The CDR3 covers 15 residues. Germline assignment: CDR1 SGHDT and CDR2 YYEEEE. The ends lost 2 bases at V and 4 bases at J; junction bases unmatched: 5. CDR3 amino acids: CASSLGQGERETQYF. The CDR3 DNA follows: TGTGCCAGCAGCTTAGGACAGGGGGAACGAGAGACCCAGTACTTC.

This clonotype occurred many times. The gene calls are TRBV5-6 and TRBJ2-7; no reliable D call. Trimming removed 0 bases at V and 2 bases at J, with 12 bases between. The CDR3 has 15 residues. Germline values: CDR1 SGHDT, CDR2 YYEEEE. The CDR3, as DNA: TGTGCCAGCAGCTTGGGGGAAGCCCCAACCTACGAGCAGTACGTC. It translates to CASSLGEAPTYEQYV.

V and J are TRBV29-1 and TRBJ2-7, with D perhaps matching TRBD1 or TRBD2 (10 bases each). CDR1 and CDR2 from the germline V gene are SQVTM and ANQGSEA. V gave up 6 bases and J gave up 4 bases, with 28 bases separating them. This CDR3 has 17 amino acids. The CDR3: CSVRQGARVLAGYEQYF. In DNA, the CDR3 is TGCAGCGTACGACAGGGGGCGCGGGTACTAGCGGGATACGAGCAGTACTTC.

This rearrangement joins TRBV12-3 or TRBV12-4 to TRBJ2-1, with 10 bases aligning to TRBD2. The CDR3 contains 15 residues. Trimming removed 6 bases from V and 4 bases from J; junction bases left unmatched: 6. CDR3 protein: CASSRSGGKYNEQFF. DNA of the CDR3: TGTGCCAGCAGCCGTAGCGGGGGGAAATACAATGAGCAGTTCTTC.

This clonotype was counted a few times. A read error may account for a junction end that differs from germline. The V gene is TRBV9, the J gene TRBJ2-2; 11 nucleotides match TRBD1. Germline CDR1 SGDLS, CDR2 YYNGEE. The CDR3 spans 16 residues. The CDR3 sequence: CASSTGGQGDTGELLF. DNA of the CDR3: TGTGCCAGCAGTACCGGGGGACAGGGGGACACCGGGGAGCTGCTTTTT. The whole variable domain, filled in from reference TRBV9 and TRBJ2-2, reads DSGVTQTPKHLITATGQRVTLRCSPRSGDLSVYWYQQSLDQGLQFLIQYYNGEERAKGNILERFSAQQFPDLHSELNLSSLELGDSALYFCASSTGGQGDTGELLFGEGSRLTVL.

The J gene is TRBJ2-7, the V gene TRBV19, with no clear D. Germline V lookup: CDR1 LNHDA, CDR2 SQIVND (reference sequence). Deletions cut 7 bases from V and 4 bases from J, with 11 bases between. This CDR3 spans 12 amino acids. The CDR3 protein is CASTSDGYEQYF. CDR3 DNA: TGTGCCAGTACCTCGGACGGGTACGAGCAGTACTTC.

This clonotype occurred a few times. V usage is TRBV29-1 and J usage is TRBJ1-5; TRBD1 is a possible D gene (6 bases). The CDR3 consists of 14 residues. Trimming stripped 7 bases from V and 6 bases from J, with 19 bases between. CDR1 SQVTM and CDR2 ANQGSEA come from the germline V gene. CDR3 sequence reads: CSAGQMIELQPQHF. The DNA for the CDR3 is TGCAGCGCCGGACAGATGATTGAGCTTCAGCCCCAGCATTTT.

This clonotype was counted ten times or more. This chain uses TRBV27 with TRBJ2-7; D is possibly TRBD2 (7 bases). The CDR3 totals 16 residues. The V end was cut by 8 bases, the J end by 5 bases, with 25 bases between. Germline values: CDR1 MNHEY, CDR2 SMNVEV (reference sequence). For the CDR3, the DNA is TGTGCCAGCGCCTGGAGACGGGGGGCCTCTGGGGACGAGCAGTACTTC. It specifies CASAWRRGASGDEQYF.

Regarding this clonotype: This may be a read error: a much more frequent sequence differs by one nucleotide. No conserved phenylalanine or tryptophan is present at the end of the CDR3, so a read error is the likely explanation. The chain joins TRBV30 to TRBJ1-3; no clear D gene. CDR3 length equals 12 residues. V dropped 5 bases and J dropped 4 bases, with 9 bases sitting between them. Germline V lookup: CDR1 GTSNPN, CDR2 SVGIG (reference sequence). In DNA form, the CDR3 reads TGTGCCTGGGCCCAATTCGGAAACACCATATATTCT. Translated, it gives CAWAQFGNTIYS.